The source of this T cell receptor (beta chain) is a study of long-term antiretroviral therapy in people with HIV. Germline CDR1 MGHRA, CDR2 YSYEKL. Trimming pared 7 bases from V and 4 bases from J, leaving 23 bases between. This CDR3 is built from 17 residues. The assay used was immunoSEQ (version v3.0), run at survey level. This table comes from immunoSEQ multiplex PCR, and its TCRdb copy is limited to in-frame clones, with some not included. This sample has under 20,000 clones; 80% occur once, and the top ten carry around 10%. The sequencing used unsorted PBMCs, collected 0.2 years after starting antiretroviral therapy. J is TRBJ2-1 and V is TRBV4-1, with D unresolved. The clonotype originates from a woman in her thirties or forties with HIV. The CDR3 region is CASTKEVSQNLYNEQFF. CDR3 DNA sequence: TGCGCCAGCACCAAAGAGGTCAGCCAAAATCTTTACAATGAGCAGTTCTTC.